This TCR beta chain originates from a study of molecular identifiers for immune sequencing clone quantification. Concerning this clonotype: Its antigen is not known.

The germline gives CDR1 SEHNR, CDR2 FQNEAQ (reference sequence). This CDR3 is 13 amino acids long. V lost 1 base and J 5 bases, leaving 9 bases between the germline ends. Study-level findings and limits: Naive cells had under 1% of molecules in clones above 20 RNA copies, effectors over 99%.

Making the bulk TCR libraries relied on previously described methods and listed TCR primers. TCRdb passed the PCR reads through MiXCR, listing each CDR3 protein once. The sample comprises more than 250,000 distinct CDR3 sequences, 20% to 25% of which are singletons, and 0.75% to 0.85% rests with the top ten. The J gene is TRBJ2-7, the V gene TRBV7-9; D unresolved. The sample comprised naive CD8+ T cells from blood, with Jurkat cell RNA spiked in. As for subset: FACS-sorted CD8+CD4-CCR7+CD45RA+ naive T cells. The TCR comes from a human donor in good health. Some libraries in this study had Jurkat cell RNA spiked in. The CDR3 loop is CASSLGVPDEQYF. The CDR3 DNA sequence: TGTGCCAGCAGCTTAGGAGTTCCGGACGAGCAGTACTTC.